What follows are 27 T cell receptor beta chains derived from one specimen sequenced in a study of read filtering for tumor transcriptome and immune sequencing. From 300 to 450 ng of RNA, a library with molecular barcoded alpha/delta and beta/gamma adaptors was made. TCRdb re-analysed the reads in MiXCR, keeping a single row per CDR3 protein. The sample lists tens of thousands of distinct CDR3 sequences, around 14% occurring once. The specimen sequenced was a population of CD138-negative cells sorted from bone marrow. These receptors were taken from a donor at least 40 years old with multiple myeloma.

This clonotype was counted a few times. The chain recombines TRBV27 with TRBJ1-5; TRBD1 is a possible D gene (6 bases). With 5 bases removed from V and 7 bases from J, the gap between germline ends came to 18 bases. Germline-derived CDR1 and CDR2 are MNHEY and SMNVEV (reference sequence). The CDR3 spans 15 residues. The DNA for the CDR3 is TGTGCCAGCAGTCCGCGACCCCAGGGGAGGCAGCCCCAGCATTTT. It encodes CASSPRPQGRQPQHF.

This clonotype was found many times. V is TRBV7-2 and J is TRBJ2-3, with 10 nucleotides matching TRBD2. The CDR3 spans 16 residues. CDR1 and CDR2 (germline): SGHTA, FQGNSA. The V segment lost 3 bases and the J segment 3 bases; nucleotides outside the gene matches: 6. CDR3 protein: CASSLALAGRTDTQYF. As DNA, the CDR3 is TGTGCCAGCAGCTTGGCACTAGCGGGACGGACAGATACGCAGTATTTT.

This clonotype was seen repeatedly, ten times or more. The rearrangement joins TRBV29-1 to TRBJ2-1, with 11 bases aligning to TRBD2. The junction had 10 bases not matched to a gene; V was cut back by 6 bases and J by 9 bases. From germline, CDR1 is SQVTM and CDR2 ANQGSEA. The CDR3 is 14 amino acids. The chain's CDR3 is CSVTSGNLMGEQFF. CDR3 sequence (DNA): TGCAGCGTGACTAGCGGGAATTTGATGGGTGAGCAGTTCTTC.

There are a few counts of this clonotype. Being one base from a much bigger clone, this may be a read error. This chain joins TRBV20-1 and TRBJ2-2; D call uncertain. Germline V gene lookup returns CDR1 DFQATT and CDR2 SNEGSKA (reference sequence). The CDR3 has 11 amino acids. V lost 3 bases and J 10 bases, leaving 9 bases between the germline ends. CDR3 region: CSASSSEELFF. DNA of the CDR3: TGCAGTGCTAGTTCTTCCGAGGAGCTGTTTTTT.

In this sample, this clonotype turned up many times. CDR3 region: CASSQGRLVGGYTF. The CDR3 nucleotides read TGTGCCAGCAGCCAAGGACGTCTTGTAGGTGGCTACACCTTC. V usage is TRBV3-1 and J usage is TRBJ1-2; D not resolved. Germline CDR1 is LGHDT and CDR2 is YNNKEL (reference sequence). CDR3 length: 14 amino acids. The germline V and J ends were trimmed by 1 base and 7 bases, with 13 bases remaining between them.

Ten or more counts support this clonotype. The chain combines TRBV2 with TRBJ2-7; tentatively, D is TRBD2 (6 bases). Trimming left V 8 bases short and J 2 bases short, with 16 bases between. CDR1 and CDR2 from the germline V gene are SNHLY and FYNNEI. The CDR3 extends over 14 amino acids. The CDR3, as DNA: TGTGCCAGCCCACCCGGCGGGGCCACCTACGAGCAGTACTTC. This sequence encodes CASPPGGATYEQYF.

This clonotype was seen ten or more times. The chain couples TRBV4-1 to TRBJ1-1; D gene unclear. The germline V and J ends were trimmed by 4 bases and 5 bases, with 11 bases remaining between them. Germline V lookup: CDR1 MGHRA, CDR2 YSYEKL. The CDR3 is made up of 13 amino acids. In DNA form, the CDR3 reads TGCGCCAGCAGCCTGTCGGAACGTACTGAAGCTTTCTTT. It is translated as CASSLSERTEAFF.

In the case of this clonotype: Given a much more abundant clone one base away, this may be a read error. The chain is built from TRBV7-2 and TRBJ2-3; D gene uncertain. Germline loops: CDR1 SGHTA, CDR2 FQGNSA. This CDR3 spans 14 amino acids. Between the trimmed V and J ends, which lost 3 bases and 2 bases, there was a span of 9 bases. CDR3 in DNA: TGTGCCAGCAGCTTTGAAGGCGACACAGATACGCAGTATTTT. It specifies CASSFEGDTDTQYF.

For this clonotype: It differs at one base from a far larger clone, so likely a read error. The CDR3 end shows no conserved phenylalanine or tryptophan, and so a read error is likely. V and J are TRBV12-5 and TRBJ1-1; TRBD1 agrees at 7 bases. The CDR3 extends over 13 amino acids. Germline assignment: CDR1 LGHNT and CDR2 FRNRAP. The CDR3: CASSLAVGTEAFL. CDR3 DNA sequence: TGTGCCAGCAGTTTAGCGGTAGGGACAGAGGCTTTCTTA.

On this clonotype itself: This may be a read error, as it is one base from a much larger clone. The CDR3 loop reads CSVLLGTSLLETQYF. CDR3 nucleotides: TGCAGCGTTTTGCTGGGGACTAGCCTTCTGGAGACCCAGTACTTC. This chain uses TRBV29-1 with TRBJ2-5, with 9 bases lining up with TRBD2. This CDR3 has 15 amino acids. V shed 5 bases and J 5 bases; nucleotides not matched to a gene: 12. Germline-derived CDR1 and CDR2 are SQVTM and ANQGSEA. Full variable domain (missing parts from reference TRBV29-1 and TRBJ2-5): SAVISQKPSRDICQRGTSLTIQCQVDSQVTMMFWYRQQPGQSLTLIATANQGSEATYESGFVIDKFPISRPNLTFSTLTVSNMSPEDSSIYLCSVLLGTSLLETQYFGPGTRLLVL.

In nucleotides, the CDR3 is TGTGCCAGCAGCCACGGATGGGTGGAAGAGACCCAGTACTTC. Encoded protein: CASSHGWVEETQYF. The chain uses TRBV7-9 and TRBJ2-5, with D uncertain. CDR1 is SEHNR and CDR2 is FQNEAQ in the germline V gene (reference sequence). This CDR3 has 14 amino acids. V was trimmed by 5 bases and J by 3 bases, leaving 13 bases between them. The variable domain in full, with the rest retrieved from reference TRBV7-9 and TRBJ2-5, is DTGVSQNPRHKITKRGQNVTFRCDPISEHNRLYWYRQTLGQGPEFLTYFQNEAQLEKSRLLSDRFSAERPKGSFSTLEIQRTEQGDSAMYLCASSHGWVEETQYFGPGTRLLVL.

This clonotype was observed many times. The chain employs TRBV29-1 and TRBJ2-1, with 8 bases matching TRBD2. This CDR3 has 14 residues. Germline V gene sequence: CDR1 SQVTM, CDR2 ANQGSEA. Germline trimming cut 4 bases from V and 5 bases from J; bases unmatched to any gene: 7. The CDR3 sequence is CSVGSGTEHNEQFF. The CDR3 nucleotides read TGCAGCGTTGGTAGCGGGACTGAGCACAATGAGCAGTTCTTC.

This clonotype appeared a few times. Being one base from a much bigger clone, this may be a read error. The rearrangement uses TRBV6-5 and TRBJ1-1; D call uncertain. Germline V gives CDR1 MNHEY, CDR2 SVGAGI. Trimming pared 3 bases from V and 5 bases from J, leaving 10 bases between. This CDR3 spans 13 amino acids. The DNA of the CDR3 is TGTGCCAGCAGTTATCGCAGCGGGACTGAAGCTTTCTTT. It encodes CASSYRSGTEAFF.

This clonotype was counted many times. Possible read error: a much larger clone is one base away. The chain uses TRBV20-1 and TRBJ2-1; D call uncertain. Trimming removed 2 bases from V and 3 bases from J, with 8 bases in between. CDR1 is DFQATT and CDR2 is SNEGSKA in the germline V gene (reference sequence). The CDR3 has 13 amino acids. The CDR3 loop reads CSARIQLYNEQFF. CDR3 coding DNA: TGCAGTGCTAGAATACAACTCTACAATGAGCAGTTCTTC.

There are a few counts of this clonotype. V gene TRBV5-1 combines with J gene TRBJ1-4; D unresolved. This CDR3 region has 12 residues. V gave up 4 bases and J gave up 4 bases, with 5 bases separating them. Germline CDR1 is SGHRS and CDR2 is YFSETQ. CDR3 sequence: CASSVDNEKLFF. The CDR3 nucleotides read TGCGCCAGCAGCGTTGATAATGAAAAACTGTTTTTT.

This clonotype occurred a few times. This may be a read error: a much more frequent sequence differs by one nucleotide. The chain recombines TRBV29-1 with TRBJ2-1, with a possible D match to TRBD1 (7 bases). The germline CDR1 and CDR2 sequences are SQVTM and ANQGSEA. The CDR3 consists of 13 residues. The CDR3 DNA reads as TGCAGCGTTGAATGGAGGGGGCCTAATGAGCAGATCTTC. It codes for CSVEWRGPNEQIF.

Turning to this clonotype: Compared with germline, one end of the junction differs, possibly owing to a read error. This chain joins TRBV7-8 and TRBJ2-5; TRBD1 might be the D (6 bases). The CDR3 covers 15 residues. CDR1 is SGHVS, CDR2 FQNEAQ, per germline. The CDR3 sequence is CASSGPGTKQGTQYF. CDR3 DNA: TGTGCCAGCAGCGGTCCCGGGACAAAGCAAGGGACCCAGTACTTC.

This clonotype was seen at least ten times. The chain employs TRBV12-3 or TRBV12-4 and TRBJ2-3; 7 nucleotides line up with TRBD1. V gave up 6 bases and J gave up 3 bases; unmatched junction bases: 9. CDR3 size: 15 residues. CDR3 loop: CASSLTGVGTDTQYF. The CDR3 DNA follows: TGTGCCAGCAGCCTCACAGGGGTCGGAACAGATACGCAGTATTTT.

This clonotype was counted at least ten times. V and J are TRBV14 and TRBJ2-1; D unclear. Germline assignment: CDR1 SGHDN and CDR2 FVKESK. V was cut by 5 bases and J by 12 bases, with 11 bases left in between. The CDR3 is 11 residues long. The CDR3 region is CASSAGRAQFF. In DNA, the CDR3 is TGTGCCAGCAGCGCAGGTCGTGCGCAGTTCTTC.

The chain employs TRBV7-9 and TRBJ2-2, with D perhaps TRBD1 (6 bases). V was pared by 5 bases and J by 7 bases, with 26 bases between. Germline V lookup: CDR1 SEHNR, CDR2 FQNEAQ (reference sequence). This CDR3 comprises 18 residues. CDR3 amino acids: CASSLETQDSWRSGELFF. CDR3 in DNA: TGTGCCAGCAGCCTAGAGACCCAGGACAGTTGGAGGAGCGGGGAGCTGTTTTTT.

This clonotype was picked up a small number of times. The chain couples TRBV6-5 to TRBJ2-7, with D unresolved. Per the germline V gene, CDR1 is MNHEY and CDR2 is SVGAGI. There are 14 residues in the CDR3. Trimming left V 4 bases short and J 3 bases short, with 13 bases between. CDR3 protein: CASSFQRHLYEQYF. The CDR3 DNA sequence: TGTGCCAGCAGTTTCCAGAGACACCTCTACGAGCAGTACTTC.

Ten or more counts support this clonotype. The chain uses TRBV29-1 and TRBJ1-1; 10 bases agree with TRBD1. CDR1 is SQVTM, CDR2 ANQGSEA, per germline. This CDR3 contains 11 residues. Trimming at V came to 7 bases and at J to 8 bases, leaving 4 bases not matched to a gene. The CDR3 nucleotides read TGCAGCGGTAAGACAGGGGGCGAAGCTTTCTTT. As protein: CSGKTGGEAFF.

The chain recombines TRBV28 with TRBJ1-4; 9 bases fit TRBD1. Germline V gene sequence: CDR1 MDHEN, CDR2 SYDVKM. J gave up 7 bases and V 7 bases, and 7 bases lay outside the gene matches. The CDR3 is made up of 14 amino acids. CDR3 DNA: TGTGCCAGCATCGCGCCGGGACAGGGTGAAAAACTGTTTTTT. It encodes CASIAPGQGEKLFF.

This clonotype was observed many times. The chain is built from TRBV29-1 and TRBJ1-1; possibly TRBD1 for D (6 bases). CDR1 is SQVTM and CDR2 is ANQGSEA in the germline V gene. V lost 6 bases, J lost 6 bases, and 17 bases lay in between. This CDR3 spans 13 amino acids. For the CDR3, the DNA is TGCAGCGTCGCTAGGAGACAGGTCCCTGAAGCTTTCTTT. The encoded protein is CSVARRQVPEAFF.

With regard to this clonotype: This may be a read error: a much more frequent sequence differs by one nucleotide. Without the conserved terminal phenylalanine or tryptophan, this CDR3 likely stems from a read error. This sequence joins TRBV29-1 and TRBJ2-7; possible D gene TRBD2, 6 bases. V lost 1 base and J lost 3, with 10 bases in between. Germline CDR1 is SQVTM and CDR2 is ANQGSEA. This CDR3 has 13 residues. CDR3 nucleotide sequence: TGCAGCGTTGAAGGGCAGGGAGGCTACGAGCAGTACTCC. Its protein product is CSVEGQGGYEQYS.

There are many counts of this clonotype. The chain recombines TRBV7-2 with TRBJ2-6; D uncertain. CDR1 and CDR2 from the germline V gene are SGHTA and FQGNSA. Trimming took off 5 bases at V and 0 bases at J, with 11 bases between the two ends. CDR3 length: 16 amino acids. CDR3 amino acids: CASSPIRLSGANVLTF. The DNA of the CDR3 is TGTGCCAGCAGCCCCATTAGGCTCTCTGGGGCCAACGTCCTGACTTTC.

This clonotype has a count of ten or more. The V gene is TRBV5-1, the J gene TRBJ2-3, with TRBD2 identical over 8 bases. Per the germline V gene, CDR1 is SGHRS and CDR2 is YFSETQ. The CDR3 consists of 15 residues. V was pared by 0 bases and J by 6 bases, with 6 bases of the junction left unmatched. The DNA of the CDR3 is TGCGCCAGCAGCTTGGGTCGAGCGGGGGACGATACGCAGTATTTT. Its translation is CASSLGRAGDDTQYF.